These T cell receptor beta chains were read from a single sample in a study of neurological immune-mediated disorders. TCRdb ran MiXCR on the 5' RACE reads and lists one entry per CDR3 protein. The sample consists of about 53,000 distinct CDR3 sequences, 16% of them appearing once. Sequenced material: PBMCs. Receptor source: a man between 60 and 75 years old in good health. Both conserved end residues are part of each CDR3. Fields, in order: J gene, V gene, D gene, clone size, CDR3 protein, CDR3 DNA. The D gene is left open where the match is weak. Clone sizes are given selectively: once, few, many, or a class where the clone is expanded.

TRBJ2-1	TRBV5-1	TRBD2	NA	CASSLGVAGPLDNEQFF	TGCGCCAGCAGCTTGGGGGTAGCGGGCCCGCTCGACAATGAGCAGTTCTTC
TRBJ1-3	TRBV20-1	NA	many	CSARDLRDSGNTIYF	TGCAGTGCTAGAGATCTCCGAGACTCTGGAAACACCATATATTTT
TRBJ1-3	TRBV7-9	NA	NA	CASSFFPDRPVYF	TGTGCCAGCAGCTTTTTCCCCGACAGGCCGGTGTATTTT
TRBJ2-5	TRBV28	NA	NA	CASRSTGIETQYF	TGTGCCAGCAGGTCTACAGGGATAGAGACCCAGTACTTC
TRBJ2-1	TRBV7-9	NA	many	CASSSRRTSSSSYNEQFF	TGTGCCAGCAGCTCCCGACGAACTAGCAGTAGCTCCTACAATGAGCAGTTCTTC
TRBJ2-1	TRBV7-2	NA	many	CASSLGVRYNEQFF	TGTGCCAGCAGCTTAGGAGTGCGATACAATGAGCAGTTCTTC
TRBJ1-5	TRBV12-3/TRBV12-4	TRBD1	medium-sized	CASNTGTGSVQPQHF	TGTGCCAGCAACACCGGGACAGGGTCAGTCCAGCCCCAGCATTTT
TRBJ1-6	TRBV3-1	NA	many	CASSHRRGDSPLHF	TGTGCCAGCAGCCACCGCAGGGGAGATTCACCCCTCCACTTT
TRBJ1-2	TRBV7-2	NA	many	CASSLGQRVYGYTF	TGTGCCAGCAGCTTAGGGCAGAGAGTCTATGGCTACACCTTC
TRBJ2-3	TRBV10-3	NA	few	CAISESATDTQYF	TGTGCCATCAGTGAGTCGGCCACAGATACGCAGTATTTT
TRBJ2-1	TRBV20-1	NA	many	CSARDLGRSYNEQFF	TGCAGTGCTAGAGATCTGGGACGCTCCTACAATGAGCAGTTCTTC
TRBJ2-7	TRBV12-3/TRBV12-4	TRBD2	many	CASSLAPGLAGNYEQYF	TGTGCCAGCAGTTTAGCCCCCGGACTAGCGGGGAACTACGAGCAGTACTTC
TRBJ2-7	TRBV29-1	NA	many	CSVIPASYEQYF	TGCAGCGTTATACCAGCATCCTACGAGCAGTACTTC
TRBJ1-1	TRBV9	NA	once	CASSVAAVSTEAFF	TGTGCCAGCAGCGTAGCGGCGGTGAGCACTGAAGCTTTCTTT
TRBJ2-7	TRBV30	NA	few	CAWSKTGDSYEQYF	TGTGCCTGGAGTAAGACAGGAGACTCCTACGAGCAGTACTTC
TRBJ2-7	TRBV20-1	TRBD2	many	CSAIHGGRLDSEQYF	TGCAGTGCTATTCATGGCGGGAGACTTGATTCCGAGCAGTACTTC
TRBJ2-4	TRBV6-2/TRBV6-3	NA	many	CASSSGNIQYF	TGTGCCAGCAGTTCAGGAAACATTCAGTACTTC
TRBJ2-1	TRBV7-2	TRBD2	many	CASSLSGSRNEQFF	TGTGCCAGCAGCTTAAGCGGGAGCAGAAATGAGCAGTTCTTC
TRBJ2-4	TRBV5-5	NA	NA	CASSFYICSAAPTSGRSDIQYF	NA
TRBJ2-1	TRBV4-1	NA	many	CASSQELPAYNEQFF	TGCGCCAGCAGCCAAGAACTTCCCGCCTACAATGAGCAGTTCTTC
TRBJ2-7	TRBV29-1	NA	many	CSVETGTSYEQYF	TGCAGCGTCGAAACCGGGACCTCCTACGAGCAGTACTTC
TRBJ2-1	TRBV7-7	NA	few	CASSLEGGTYNEQFF	TGTGCCAGCAGCTTAGAGGGCGGGACCTACAATGAGCAGTTCTTC
TRBJ2-5	TRBV18	NA	many	CASSPPVKETQYF	TGTGCCAGCTCACCACCAGTTAAGGAGACCCAGTACTTC
TRBJ2-1	TRBV7-9	TRBD2	many	CASSDTGGLAKRNDNEQFF	TGTGCCAGCAGCGACACCGGAGGACTAGCCAAAAGAAACGACAATGAGCAGTTCTTC
TRBJ2-7	TRBV24-1	NA	many	CATSDLYEQYF	TGTGCCACCAGTGATCTGTACGAGCAGTACTTC
TRBJ2-1	TRBV6-2/TRBV6-3	NA	many	CASSPNTERVLSYNEQFF	TGTGCCAGCAGCCCTAATACCGAGCGGGTGCTTTCCTACAATGAGCAGTTCTTC
TRBJ2-2	TRBV5-1	TRBD2	many	CASSLAGSGRTGELFF	TGCGCCAGCAGCTTGGCTGGTAGCGGGAGAACCGGGGAGCTGTTTTTT
TRBJ2-7	TRBV19	NA	few	CASSISSSSSYEQYF	TGTGCCAGTAGTATATCCTCCTCAAGCTCCTACGAGCAGTACTTC
TRBJ2-5	TRBV5-1	NA	many	CASSLEGGGGLQETQYF	TGCGCCAGCAGCTTGGAAGGTGGAGGGGGATTGCAGGAGACCCAGTACTTC
TRBJ1-6	TRBV7-2	NA	many	CASSLEFRERPLHF	TGTGCCAGCAGCTTAGAGTTCAGGGAAAGACCCCTCCACTTT
TRBJ2-2	TRBV7-3	TRBD2	many	CASSSTSSGRGRTGELFF	TGTGCCAGCAGCTCTACGTCTAGCGGGAGGGGTCGAACCGGGGAGCTGTTTTTT
TRBJ2-7	TRBV29-1	TRBD1	many	CSVSGTGHSYEQYF	TGCAGCGTCTCCGGGACAGGTCATTCCTACGAGCAGTACTTC
TRBJ2-1	TRBV18	TRBD2	few	CASSPGTSYEQFF	TGTGCCAGCTCGCCCGGGACTAGTTATGAGCAGTTCTTC
TRBJ2-7	TRBV5-5	TRBD1	many	CASSLQGQGYEQYF	TGTGCCAGCAGCTTGCAGGGACAGGGGTACGAGCAGTACTTC
TRBJ2-1	TRBV11-2	TRBD2	many	CASSRLAGTNNEQFF	TGTGCCAGCAGCCGACTAGCGGGGACCAACAATGAGCAGTTCTTC
TRBJ2-2	TRBV24-1	TRBD1	NA	CATSDLGTGRTGELFF	TGTGCCACCAGTGATTTAGGGACAGGGCGCACCGGGGAGCTGTTTTTT
TRBJ2-2	TRBV7-3	TRBD1	many	CASSPGQGHGELFF	TGTGCCAGCAGCCCGGGACAGGGACACGGGGAGCTGTTTTTT
TRBJ2-1	TRBV7-2	NA	many	CASSRWAGGGNEQFF	TGTGCCAGCAGCCGTTGGGCCGGTGGGGGGAATGAGCAGTTCTTC
TRBJ2-7	TRBV5-1	NA	many	CASSLDLRYSYEQYF	TGCGCCAGCAGCTTGGATCTGCGGTACTCCTACGAGCAGTACTTC
TRBJ2-2	TRBV18	TRBD1	few	CASSLRKGQGPDTGELFF	TGTGCCAGCTCACTACGAAAGGGACAGGGGCCGGACACCGGGGAGCTGTTTTTT
TRBJ2-1	TRBV7-2	TRBD1	many	CASSLRDRSFYNEQFF	TGTGCCAGCAGCCTCCGGGACAGGTCATTCTACAATGAGCAGTTCTTC
TRBJ2-7	TRBV14	TRBD1	many	CASSRTGTGFYEQYF	TGTGCCAGCAGCCGAACCGGGACAGGATTCTACGAGCAGTACTTC
TRBJ2-3	TRBV27	NA	NA	CASILSPGVSTDTQYF	TGTGCCAGCATACTCAGCCCCGGGGTCTCCACAGATACGCAGTATTTT
TRBJ2-7	TRBV28	TRBD1	many	CASDGTEPSEQYF	TGTGCCAGTGACGGGACAGAGCCATCAGAGCAGTACTTC
TRBJ1-5	TRBV6-6	NA	many	CASSYRGRGNQPQHF	TGTGCCAGCAGTTACCGGGGACGGGGCAATCAGCCCCAGCATTTT
TRBJ1-5	TRBV28	NA	many	CASSLGAGSFQPQHF	TGTGCCAGCAGTTTAGGGGCAGGATCATTTCAGCCCCAGCATTTT
TRBJ2-4	TRBV9	NA	many	CASSPGGNIQYF	TGTGCCAGCTCACCGGGCGGAAACATTCAGTACTTC
TRBJ2-5	TRBV29-1	TRBD1	many	CSVEGDRAQETQYF	TGCAGCGTTGAGGGGGACAGGGCTCAAGAGACCCAGTACTTC
TRBJ1-6	TRBV7-2	TRBD1	many	CASSYGTGVKTLHF	TGTGCCAGCAGCTATGGGACAGGGGTGAAAACCCTCCACTTT
TRBJ2-7	TRBV13	TRBD2	many	CASSLPAGVGEQYF	TGTGCCAGCAGCTTACCAGCGGGAGTGGGAGAGCAGTACTTC
TRBJ2-1	TRBV20-1	TRBD2	NA	CSARDRRASGEQFF	TGCAGTGCTAGAGATCGGAGGGCTAGCGGAGAGCAGTTCTTC
TRBJ2-3	TRBV7-2	TRBD2	many	CASSLLAGGLTDTQYF	TGTGCCAGCAGTTTACTAGCGGGAGGTCTAACAGATACGCAGTATTTT
TRBJ2-3	TRBV5-1	NA	many	CASSSGTDSTDTQYF	TGCGCCAGCAGCTCCGGGACGGATAGCACAGATACGCAGTATTTT
TRBJ1-1	TRBV29-1	NA	many	CSVVPGSLEAFF	TGCAGCGTTGTGCCAGGCTCTCTTGAAGCTTTCTTT
TRBJ2-1	TRBV5-1	TRBD2	many	CASQSRGAGLAGFSYNEQFF	TGCGCCAGCCAATCCAGGGGCGCGGGACTAGCGGGGTTCTCCTACAATGAGCAGTTCTTC